This T cell receptor beta chain was recorded in a study of human T cells and chemical hapten exposure. This clonotype was seen a handful of times. The antigen is not known. Time point noted: patch test 1, 2 weeks after DPC sensitization. Indicated treatment: therapeutic diphenylcyclopropenone sensitization with weekly scalp DPC. Study-level findings and limits: The number of TCRs above 1 in 1000 frequency did not change after DPC sensitization.

Each CDR3 protein gets one entry after TCRdb re-called the RACE reads with MiXCR. The data contain more than 80,000 distinct CDR3 sequences, around 7.8% of them singletons. V lost 0 bases and J lost 5, with 14 bases in between. Germline V gene sequence: CDR1 SGHDT, CDR2 YYEEEE. This CDR3 region has 15 residues. This clonotype was obtained from a woman under 40 with alopecia areata. Some clones in this sample may be carry-over from other donors' samples. This specimen was whole blood, taken in connection with sensitization to the hapten diphenylcyclopropenone (DPC). This sequence joins TRBV5-6 and TRBJ1-1, with D tentatively TRBD1 (6 bases). The CDR3 region has the DNA TGTGCCAGCAGCTTGGATCCGGGGGCGAGGACTGAAGCTTTCTTT. Its translation is CASSLDPGARTEAFF.